This T cell receptor beta chain was sequenced during a study of human T cells and chemical hapten exposure (dated by TCRdb to about 2021). Context from the whole study: For sensitization, 2% DPC in acetone was applied to an approximately 2 cm by approximately 2 cm area of upper inner arm skin. About 30 alopecia patients provided blood for TCR sequencing at one to four time points (pre-sensitization, 2, 6 and 24 weeks). Alopecia areata with under or over 50% scalp involvement, alopecia totalis and alopecia universalis were represented in the patient cohort, which was mostly female. Patch testing was done on the upper back using Finn chambers containing 0.01% DPC, and results were scored after 6 days according to International Contact Dermatitis Research Group standards. Throughout the approximately 25-week study period, patients were also given weekly therapeutic DPC doses on the scalp. This study followed changes in the peripheral blood TCR repertoire in vivo during primary and secondary sensitization of alopecia patients to the hapten diphenylcyclopropenone (DPC). The libraries were sequenced as a pool, and the TCR yield per sample differed mostly because of small variations in library volumes within the pool. Patient blood was sampled pre-sensitization (week 0) and at 2, 6 and about 24 weeks after DPC sensitization. Findings and caveats that apply to the study as a whole: Because all patients had alopecia, a presumed autoimmune disease, the immune response of the patients might differ from that of healthy individuals. Patch test score was positively correlated with the number of PT1 expanded TCRs, with significance at thresholds 8, 16 and 32 but not at 4. Repeated subsampling changed both the strength of the expansion versus patch-test correlation and the threshold at which that correlation became significant. Expanded TCRs formed significantly more large CDR3 similarity clusters than pre-sensitization or healthy control sets, consistent with antigen-driven responses. DPC sensitization did not change how many TCRs were above 1 in 1000 frequency, and no evidence was found of alterations in global repertoire structure.

This clonotype occurred many times. Its recognized antigen is unknown. Base qualities are not recorded, but no much larger clone differs from it by a single base. The intended sense of this specimen's time point label: patch test 1, 2 weeks after DPC sensitization. What the treatment or condition label conveys for this sample: therapeutic diphenylcyclopropenone sensitization with weekly scalp DPC. Blood at each patch-test visit was drawn before the patch test was applied. Patients were considered eligible if aged 18 to 70, diagnosed with alopecia and deemed suitable for DPC therapy, and patients were excluded if pregnant. Total RNA was extracted from unfractionated whole blood collected in Tempus Blood RNA tubes. CDR1 and CDR2 (DFQATT, SNEGSKA) derive from the germline V gene (reference sequence). V is shortened by 3 bases, J by 3 bases, and the region joining them spans 10 bases. Its CDR3 holds 13 amino acids, cysteine through phenylalanine. Only the CDR3 region is kept as DNA, spanning 39 bases read in frame from base 1.

Libraries were made using RACE. Sequenced on a NextSeq 500. During library preparation, unique molecular identifiers were attached to individual cDNA molecules so that TCRs could be counted in a quantitative, reproducible way. Each blood RNA sample was used to sequence both TCR alpha and TCR beta chains. Regarding the original processing steps: A median of around 100,000 TCRs per sample was observed, with a range of about 23,224 to 700,000. V, J and CDR3 annotation of the TCR reads was carried out using the Decombinator software suite. To make PS versus PT1 abundance plots, every sample was subsampled to the same number of TCRs (28,000). TCRs were defined as expanded if absent before sensitization and observed at least eight times at the 2-week time point. TCRdb's own reprocessing of the public reads used fastp at Q25 and MiXCR and kept productive beta chains. Rows with a matching CDR3 protein are joined into one entry that keeps the most common DNA and genes. TCRdb's processing, not the authors' own work, is the source of the V and J calls. Recorded for this sample are tens of thousands of distinct CDR3 sequences; approximately 12% of them occurred a single time. The ten largest clones capture 3.5% to 4.5% of the sample.

Recombination joined TRBV20-1 with TRBJ2-3; TRBD1 is a possible D gene, resting on 6 matching bases. The sequenced sample was whole blood, obtained in connection with sensitization to the hapten diphenylcyclopropenone (DPC). The sequence derives from a woman aged 60-75 years with alopecia areata. Some clones in this sample may be carry-over from other donors' samples. The nucleotide sequence reads TGCAGTGCTAGGCGGACAGAGACAGATACGCAGTATTTT. Its protein is CSARRTETDTQYF.